This entry lists 18 T cell receptor beta chains sequenced from one sample in a study of beta chain features in type 1 diabetes. No antigen has been assigned to these receptors. Study-wide results and caveats: Researchers report that Type 1 diabetes patients had moderately but significantly shorter TCRB CDR3s across all four CD4+ subsets.

Reverse transcribing all isolated RNA meant expressed TCRB transcripts were sequenced. Repertoires were generated with immunoSEQ multiplex PCR, while TCRdb's copy carries only in-frame clones and drops some. The table lists 400,000 or so clones, around a tenth of them singletons. The material sequenced was central memory CD4+ T cells from blood. The source is a man between 25 and 39 years old with type 1 diabetes.

The sample holds many counts of this clone. The genes are TRBV2 and TRBJ1-5, with 10 bases identical to TRBD1. The CDR3 is 16 amino acids. From germline, CDR1 is SNHLY and CDR2 FYNNEI. The V and J ends lost 5 bases and 1 base, in that order; junction bases with no gene match: 5. CDR3: CASSRGQGTSNQPQHF. As DNA, the CDR3 is TGTGCCAGCAGTCGGGGACAGGGGACGAGCAATCAGCCCCAGCATTTT.

This clone was picked up a small number of times. The CDR3 here is CASISGTPFTGELFF. CDR3 DNA: TGCGCCAGCATTTCCGGGACACCCTTCACCGGGGAGCTGTTTTTT. The rearrangement joins TRBV5-1 to TRBJ2-2; TRBD1 is a possible D gene (6 bases). The germline V gene encodes CDR1 SGHRS and CDR2 YFSETQ. V gave up 6 bases and J gave up 4 bases, with 16 bases separating them. The CDR3 contains 15 residues.

This clone was observed at least ten times. The genes are TRBV28 and TRBJ1-5, with 9 bases matching TRBD1. The length of the CDR3 is 13 residues. The J segment lost 13 bases and the V segment lost 7 bases, leaving 11 bases of the junction unmatched. Per germline, CDR1 MDHEN and CDR2 SYDVKM. The chain's CDR3 is CASTWDREGTQHF. The CDR3 nucleotides read TGTGCCAGCACCTGGGACAGGGAAGGAACTCAGCATTTT.

This clone was recorded a few times. The chain has TRBV7-3 and TRBJ2-5; possibly TRBD1 for D (6 bases). The V and J ends lost 5 bases and 2 bases respectively, with 9 bases between them. The CDR3 has 13 residues. The germline gives CDR1 SGHTA, CDR2 FQGTGA. For the CDR3, the DNA is TGTGCCAGCAGCCCCGGACAGCAAGAGACCCAGTACTTC. Residues: CASSPGQQETQYF.

V usage is TRBV7-9 and J usage is TRBJ2-1, with 7 positions matching TRBD2. V shed 1 base and J 3 bases; nucleotides not matched to a gene: 6. The length of the CDR3 is 16 residues. The germline V gene has CDR1 SEHNR and CDR2 FQNEAQ (reference sequence). The CDR3 DNA reads as TGTGCCAGCAGCTTAGTTCGCCTAGCGGTCTACAATGAGCAGTTCTTC. This codes for CASSLVRLAVYNEQFF.

The CDR3 loop is CASSPSLGGGTDTQYF. CDR3 sequence (DNA): TGTGCCAGCTCCCCGTCGTTAGGAGGAGGGACAGATACGCAGTATTTT. The chain is built from TRBV18 and TRBJ2-3; D may be TRBD2 (6 bases). The CDR3 runs 16 residues. V dropped 6 bases and J dropped 3 bases, with 19 bases sitting between them. Germline lookup yields CDR1 KGHSH and CDR2 LQKENI.

The chain links TRBV30 to TRBJ1-5; D remains ambiguous. Trimming pared 2 bases from V and 4 bases from J, leaving 15 bases between. Germline V gene sequence: CDR1 GTSNPN, CDR2 SVGIG (reference sequence). This CDR3 has 15 residues. The CDR3 DNA is TGTGCCTGGAGTAAAGGCCGACTCTTGAATCAGCCCCAGCATTTT. Translating it yields CAWSKGRLLNQPQHF. Looking up the rest from reference TRBV30 and TRBJ1-5 gives the full variable domain: SQTIHQWPATLVQPVGSPLSLECTVEGTSNPNLYWYRQAAGRGLQLLFYSVGIGQISSEVPQNLSASRPQDRQFILSSKKLLLSDSGFYLCAWSKGRLLNQPQHFGDGTRLSIL.

This chain connects TRBV27 to TRBJ2-5; D tentatively reads TRBD1 or TRBD2 (5 bases each). Matching the DNA end better, TRBJ2-7 makes the J call doubtful. Germline V gives CDR1 MNHEY, CDR2 SMNVEV (reference sequence). This CDR3 has 14 amino acids. CDR3 nucleotide sequence: TGTGCCAGGATGGGTGGTTGGGGGACCTACGAGCAGTACTTC. It is translated as CARMGGWGTYEQYF.

The rearrangement links TRBV30 to TRBJ2-3, with 10 bases lining up with TRBD2. Germline V gene data show CDR1 as GTSNPN and CDR2 as SVGIG (reference sequence). CDR3 length: 14 residues. The ends lost 8 bases at V and 7 bases at J; junction bases unmatched: 12. CDR3 in amino acids: CAQSPSGSVNTQYF. The CDR3 nucleotides read TGTGCCCAAAGCCCTAGCGGGAGTGTGAATACGCAGTATTTT. The complete variable domain, with remaining parts taken from reference TRBV30 and TRBJ2-3, reads SQTIHQWPATLVQPVGSPLSLECTVEGTSNPNLYWYRQAAGRGLQLLFYSVGIGQISSEVPQNLSASRPQDRQFILSSKKLLLSDSGFYLCAQSPSGSVNTQYFGPGTRLTVL.

This rearrangement joins TRBV28 to TRBJ2-7, with 9 bases matching TRBD1. CDR3 length: 15 residues. J gave up 4 bases and V 7 bases, and 11 bases lay outside the gene matches. Germline loops: CDR1 MDHEN, CDR2 SYDVKM. The CDR3 DNA reads TGTGCCAGCAATCCTACCGGGACAGGGTTATACGAGCAGTACTTC. Translation: CASNPTGTGLYEQYF.

The chain has TRBV11-3 and TRBJ2-1; D remains ambiguous. The CDR3 has 15 residues. CDR1 is SGHNT, CDR2 YENEEA, per germline. V gave up 5 bases and J gave up 0 bases, with 11 bases separating them. The CDR3 here is CASSRLTSSYNEQFF. DNA for the CDR3: TGTGCCAGCAGCCGGCTGACGAGCTCCTACAATGAGCAGTTCTTC.

This clone was observed a few times. The chain is built from TRBV7-2 and TRBJ1-3; a weak D match, TRBD1 (6 bases). CDR1 SGHTA and CDR2 FQGNSA come from the germline V gene. The CDR3 is 12 amino acids. Trimming removed 2 bases from V and 7 bases from J, with 6 bases in between. CDR3 DNA sequence: TGTGCCAGCAGCTTACAGGGGAACACCATATATTTT. Encoded protein: CASSLQGNTIYF.

This clone came up a few times. This chain connects TRBV5-1 to TRBJ2-3; D not certain. The CDR3 is 12 residues long. V lost 4 bases and J 2 bases, leaving 5 bases between the germline ends. Germline-derived CDR1 and CDR2 are SGHRS and YFSETQ. The CDR3 spells CASSEYTDTQYF. CDR3 coding DNA: TGCGCCAGCAGCGAGTACACAGATACGCAGTATTTT.

This clone was observed many times. The rearrangement links TRBV18 to TRBJ2-3; 7 bases map to TRBD2. Trimming took 2 bases from V and 0 from J; bases not matched to a gene: 2. The CDR3 is 15 amino acids. The germline gives CDR1 KGHSH, CDR2 LQKENI. CDR3 amino acids: CASSPSSGSTDTQYF. The CDR3, as DNA: TGTGCCAGCTCACCAAGTAGCGGGAGCACAGATACGCAGTATTTT. The full variable domain, in which reference TRBV18 and TRBJ2-3 provide the parts outside the CDR3, is NAGVMQNPRHLVRRRGQEARLRCSPMKGHSHVYWYRQLPEEGLKFMVYLQKENIIDESGMPKERFSAEFPKEGPSILRIQQVVRGDSAAYFCASSPSSGSTDTQYFGPGTRLTVL.

This clone was found many times. J is TRBJ2-3 and V is TRBV5-4; 7 bases map to TRBD2. V was pared by 4 bases and J by 1 base, with 9 bases of the junction left unmatched. CDR3 length: 16 amino acids. Germline CDR1 reads SGHNT; CDR2 reads YYREEE (reference sequence). The CDR3: CASSLGLERRTDTQYF. CDR3 bases: TGTGCCAGCAGCCTTGGACTAGAGCGGCGCACAGATACGCAGTATTTT.

This clone was detected a few times. This chain links TRBV18 with TRBJ1-5, with D possibly being TRBD1 (5 bases). The germline V and J ends were trimmed by 5 bases and 7 bases, with 15 bases remaining between them. Per germline, CDR1 KGHSH and CDR2 LQKENI. The CDR3 loop spans 14 amino acids. CDR3 DNA sequence: TGTGCCAGCTCATCTCAGGGAGAGGGACAGCCCCAGCATTTT. This codes for CASSSQGEGQPQHF.

The chain uses TRBV7-2 and TRBJ2-7; D is perhaps TRBD2 (6 bases). V was clipped by 3 bases and J by 7 bases, with 13 bases between them. Germline values: CDR1 SGHTA, CDR2 FQGNSA. This CDR3 region has 13 residues. CDR3 loop: CASSFAHAGEQYF. DNA for the CDR3: TGTGCCAGCAGCTTTGCTCATGCGGGGGAGCAGTACTTC.

This clone was seen a handful of times. The chain carries TRBV7-9 and TRBJ1-2; the D is unclear. Trimming pared 1 base from V and 5 bases from J, leaving 8 bases between. From germline, CDR1 is SEHNR and CDR2 FQNEAQ (reference sequence). This CDR3 has 13 residues. The CDR3 region is CASSLVILYGYTF. Written as DNA, the CDR3 is TGTGCCAGCAGCTTAGTTATCCTTTATGGCTACACCTTC.